Included here is one T cell receptor (beta chain) sequence, with context. The CDR3 is made up of 15 amino acids. Germline lookup yields CDR1 LNHDA and CDR2 SQIVND (reference sequence). V was clipped by 7 bases and J by 5 bases, with 20 bases between them. The repertoire was sequenced with immunoSEQ multiplex PCR; TCRdb's copy has only in-frame clones and lacks some. Of around 250,000 clones in the sample, around nine tenths were seen once. The sample comes from a study of blood T cell repertoires in COVID-19. Study overall: Nucleic acid was either cDNA or gDNA, and it came from T cells, B-cell-depleted T cells, or PBMCs.

The sample taken for sequencing was PBMCs or T cells enriched from blood (not recorded which). The V call is TRBV19, the J call TRBJ1-2, with D possibly being TRBD1 (6 bases). The origin of this receptor is a woman aged 50 to 60 who had recovered from COVID-19. The CDR3: CASNGGAGALYGYTF. DNA for the CDR3: TGTGCCAGTAACGGGGGGGCAGGGGCCCTTTATGGCTACACCTTC.